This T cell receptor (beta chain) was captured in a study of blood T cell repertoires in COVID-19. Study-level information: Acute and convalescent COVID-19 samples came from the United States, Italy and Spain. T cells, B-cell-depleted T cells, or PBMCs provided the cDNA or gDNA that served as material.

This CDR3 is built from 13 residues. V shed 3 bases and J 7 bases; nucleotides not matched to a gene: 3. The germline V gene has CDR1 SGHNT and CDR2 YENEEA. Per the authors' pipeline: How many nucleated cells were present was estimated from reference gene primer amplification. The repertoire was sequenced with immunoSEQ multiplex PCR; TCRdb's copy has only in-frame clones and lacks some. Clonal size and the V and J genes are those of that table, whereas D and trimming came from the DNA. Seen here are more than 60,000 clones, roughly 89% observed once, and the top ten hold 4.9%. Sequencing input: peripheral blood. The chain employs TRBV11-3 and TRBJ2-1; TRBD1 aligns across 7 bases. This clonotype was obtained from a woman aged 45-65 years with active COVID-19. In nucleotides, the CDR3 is TGTGCCAGCAGCTTTCCAGGGGGAAATGAGCAGTTCTTC. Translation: CASSFPGGNEQFF.